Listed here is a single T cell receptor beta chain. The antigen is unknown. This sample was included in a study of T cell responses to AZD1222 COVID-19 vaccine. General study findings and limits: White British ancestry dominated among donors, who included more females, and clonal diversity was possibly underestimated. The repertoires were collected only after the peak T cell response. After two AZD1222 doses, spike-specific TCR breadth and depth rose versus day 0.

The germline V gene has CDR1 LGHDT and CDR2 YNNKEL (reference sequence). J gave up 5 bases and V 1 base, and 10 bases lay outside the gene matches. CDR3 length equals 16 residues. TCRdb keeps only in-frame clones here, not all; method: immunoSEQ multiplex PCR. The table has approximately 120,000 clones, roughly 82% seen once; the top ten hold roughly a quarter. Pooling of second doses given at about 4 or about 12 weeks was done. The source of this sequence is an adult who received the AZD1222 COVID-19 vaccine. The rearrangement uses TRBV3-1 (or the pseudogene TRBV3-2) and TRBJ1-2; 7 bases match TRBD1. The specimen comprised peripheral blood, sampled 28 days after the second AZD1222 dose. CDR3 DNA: TGTGCCAGCAGCCAAGTGGTCCCGGGACAGTTTTATGGCTACACCTTC. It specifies CASSQVVPGQFYGYTF.